The source of this T cell receptor (beta chain) is a study of blood T cell repertoires in COVID-19. Study details: COVID-19 samples collected from the United States, Italy and Spain covered acute and convalescent phases.

Profiling relied on immunoSEQ multiplex PCR, and the TCRdb table lists in-frame clones only, not all of them. Of about 56,000 clones detected, roughly 84% appear once; the ten largest clones hold 10% to 15%. The CDR3 has 17 residues. Germline V gives CDR1 SGHVS, CDR2 FQNEAQ. V lost 5 bases, J lost 5 bases, and 11 bases stayed unmatched. Sequenced material: peripheral blood. J is TRBJ2-5 and V is TRBV7-8; 13 bases match TRBD2. The clonotype originates from a woman of 80 years or more with acute or convalescent COVID-19. The DNA of the CDR3 is TGTGCCAGCAGCCCCGGACTAGCGGGGGCCCTCCGGGAGACCCAGTACTTC. Encoded protein: CASSPGLAGALRETQYF.